The 24 T cell receptor beta chains listed next were all sequenced from one sample in a study of CDR3 diversity in severe acne. TCRdb reanalysed the PCR reads using MiXCR and keeps one entry per CDR3 protein. The sample yields around 100,000 distinct CDR3 sequences, under 60% seen once. Input material: blood. Receptor source: a male donor with acne.

The chain recombines TRBV10-3 with TRBJ2-7; possible D gene TRBD1, 5 bases. Trimming took 10 bases from V and 2 from J, leaving 18 bases between them. The CDR3 runs to 14 residues. From germline, CDR1 is ENHRY and CDR2 SYGVKD. CDR3 coding DNA: TGTGCCAGCTCACCATACGACAGAACCTACGAGCAGTACTTC. This codes for CASSPYDRTYEQYF.

This sequence joins TRBV6-1 and TRBJ2-5; 9 nucleotides match TRBD2. This CDR3 is 16 amino acids long. Germline CDR1 and CDR2: MNHNS and SASEGT. V lost 4 bases, J lost 5 bases, and 11 bases stayed unmatched. The CDR3 sequence is CASSAHSGSLWETQYF. The DNA for the CDR3 is TGTGCCAGCAGTGCCCATAGCGGGAGTCTATGGGAGACCCAGTACTTC.

This clonotype occurred many times. The rearrangement links TRBV20-1 to TRBJ1-2, with D possibly TRBD1 on 6 matching bases. There are 13 residues in the CDR3. V was pared by 0 bases and J by 3 bases, with 8 bases between. Germline-derived CDR1 and CDR2 are DFQATT and SNEGSKA (reference sequence). CDR3 sequence reads: CSARDGGHYGYTF. The DNA of the CDR3 is TGCAGTGCTAGAGATGGGGGCCACTATGGCTACACCTTC.

This clonotype appeared once. V gene TRBV7-3 combines with J gene TRBJ2-7, with 9 bases fitting TRBD2. CDR3 length equals 16 residues. Germline CDR1 reads SGHTA; CDR2 reads FQGTGA. The J segment lost 3 bases and the V segment lost 3 bases, leaving 9 bases of the junction unmatched. CDR3 protein: CASSLLRLADNYEQYF. Written as DNA, the CDR3 is TGTGCCAGCAGCTTGCTCCGACTAGCGGACAACTACGAGCAGTACTTC. Filled out from reference TRBV7-3 and TRBJ2-7, the complete variable domain reads GAGVSQTPSNKVTEKGKYVELRCDPISGHTALYWYRQSLGQGPEFLIYFQGTGAADDSGLPNDRFFAVRPEGSVSTLKIQRTERGDSAVYLCASSLLRLADNYEQYFGPGTRLTVT.

This clonotype occurred many times. The chain uses TRBV12-3 or TRBV12-4 and TRBJ2-2; D ambiguous. The CDR3 loop spans 15 amino acids. Trimming took 1 base from V and 2 from J, leaving 8 bases between them. CDR3 sequence reads: CASSLGVRNTGELFF. The CDR3 DNA follows: TGTGCCAGCAGTTTAGGTGTCAGAAACACCGGGGAGCTGTTTTTT.

This clonotype has a count of ten or more. The rearrangement joins TRBV4-3 to TRBJ2-2; D uncertain. Looked up from germline, CDR1 is LGHNA and CDR2 is YSLEER. The length of the CDR3 is 14 residues. V was cut by 4 bases and J by 6 bases, with 12 bases left in between. The CDR3 protein is CASSRSDTPGELFF. CDR3 nucleotide sequence: TGCGCCAGCAGCCGGTCAGATACACCCGGGGAGCTGTTTTTT.

V and J are TRBV7-8 and TRBJ2-2, with D possibly matching TRBD1 (6 bases). V gave up 0 bases and J gave up 0 bases, with 11 bases separating them. The CDR3 loop spans 17 amino acids. Germline CDR1 and CDR2: SGHVS and FQNEAQ. The CDR3 nucleotides read TGTGCCAGCAGCTTAGCCGGGACAACCGCGAACACCGGGGAGCTGTTTTTT. Protein: CASSLAGTTANTGELFF.

This clonotype was found many times. The chain carries TRBV20-1 and TRBJ1-2; a possible D gene is TRBD1 (5 bases). This CDR3 contains 13 residues. V lost 5 bases to trimming and J lost 6 bases, with 16 bases between them. Germline V lookup: CDR1 DFQATT, CDR2 SNEGSKA (reference sequence). For the CDR3, the DNA is TGCAGTGCTTCCCCTGGGGGTCCCGATGGCTACACCTTC. Translated: CSASPGGPDGYTF.

The genes are TRBV15 and TRBJ2-1; D gene unclear. The CDR3 extends over 12 amino acids. The V gene lost 0 bases and the J gene lost 8 bases, with 5 bases spanning the gap. CDR1 is LNHNV and CDR2 is YYDKDF in the germline V gene (reference sequence). CDR3 in amino acids: CATSRDSDEQFF. The CDR3 coding sequence is TGTGCCACCAGCAGAGATTCCGATGAGCAGTTCTTC.

This clonotype showed up many times. V is TRBV20-1 and J is TRBJ1-2, with 8 bases identical to TRBD1. This CDR3 has 14 amino acids. CDR1 is DFQATT, CDR2 SNEGSKA, per germline (reference sequence). Losses at the gene ends were 4 bases for V and 3 bases for J; bases not matched to a gene: 7. The CDR3 DNA is TGCAGTGCTAAACAGGGGGTAACCGACTATGGCTACACCTTC. Its translation: CSAKQGVTDYGYTF.

This clonotype was picked up a small number of times. The V and J genes are TRBV10-3 and TRBJ2-5; 11 nucleotides match TRBD2. The CDR3 covers 16 residues. Germline assignment: CDR1 ENHRY and CDR2 SYGVKD. V gave up 4 bases and J gave up 4 bases; unmatched junction bases: 8. The chain's CDR3 is CAISAQLAGEGETQYF. The CDR3 region has the DNA TGTGCCATCAGTGCCCAACTAGCGGGAGAGGGAGAGACCCAGTACTTC.

This clonotype was recorded many times. The V and J genes are TRBV20-1 and TRBJ2-7; no definite D call. This CDR3 is built from 13 residues. The germline V gene encodes CDR1 DFQATT and CDR2 SNEGSKA (reference sequence). Trimming left V 1 base short and J 1 base short, with 8 bases between. The CDR3 is CSARVEDSYEQYV. The CDR3 nucleotides read TGCAGTGCTAGAGTTGAGGATTCCTACGAGCAGTACGTC.

This clonotype was counted ten times or more. V is TRBV9 and J is TRBJ1-5; perhaps TRBD1 as D (5 bases). The CDR3 totals 15 residues. Germline loops: CDR1 SGDLS, CDR2 YYNGEE. Between the trimmed V and J ends, which lost 0 bases and 3 bases, there was a span of 10 bases. CDR3 loop: CASSVAGTDNQPQHF. The CDR3 bases are TGTGCCAGCAGCGTAGCCGGGACGGACAATCAGCCCCAGCATTTT. Supplemented by reference TRBV9 and TRBJ1-5, the full variable domain reads DSGVTQTPKHLITATGQRVTLRCSPRSGDLSVYWYQQSLDQGLQFLIQYYNGEERAKGNILERFSAQQFPDLHSELNLSSLELGDSALYFCASSVAGTDNQPQHFGDGTRLSIL.

The chain has TRBV20-1 and TRBJ2-3; D is possibly TRBD2 (6 bases). With 0 bases removed from V and 4 bases from J, the gap between germline ends came to 14 bases. CDR1 and CDR2 from the germline V gene are DFQATT and SNEGSKA (reference sequence). The CDR3 is made up of 15 amino acids. The CDR3 region is CSARDGGRSADTQYF. CDR3 nucleotide sequence: TGCAGTGCTAGAGATGGTGGGAGGTCCGCAGATACGCAGTATTTT.

The table lists this clonotype with many counts. This chain links TRBV6-4 with TRBJ1-4; a possible D gene is TRBD1 (5 bases). V was clipped by 0 bases and J by 10 bases, with 6 bases between them. The CDR3 extends over 12 amino acids. In germline, CDR1 is MRHNA, CDR2 SNTAGT. The CDR3 DNA reads as TGTGCCAGCAGTGACTCGGGGGGAAAACTGTTTTTT. It encodes CASSDSGGKLFF.

This clonotype was seen only once. The chain carries TRBV20-1 and TRBJ2-7, with D tentatively TRBD2 (5 bases). The CDR3 runs 14 residues. Trimming shortened V by 0 bases and J by 2 bases, and 11 bases separated the two germline ends. The V gene's germline CDR1 is DFQATT and CDR2 SNEGSKA (reference sequence). CDR3 protein: CSARDRGITYEQYF. Here the CDR3 DNA reads TGCAGTGCTAGAGATCGGGGTATAACCTACGAGCAGTACTTC.

The chain is built from TRBV25-1 and TRBJ2-1; the match to TRBD2 covers 11 bases. Germline V lookup: CDR1 MGHDK, CDR2 SYGVNS. CDR3 length: 17 amino acids. The trim removed 5 bases at V and 3 bases at J, leaving 9 bases unmatched. The CDR3 sequence is CASSKPPGLAVYNEQFF. CDR3 sequence (DNA): TGTGCCAGCAGTAAACCACCGGGACTAGCGGTCTACAATGAGCAGTTCTTC.

In regard to this clonotype: A read error may be the cause here, since a much bigger clone is one base away. The DNA for the CDR3 is TGTGCCAGCAGTTACCGTGCCAGGGAAGAGACCCGGTACTTC. Its protein product is CASSYRAREETRYF. This chain joins TRBV6-5 and TRBJ2-5; TRBD1 is a possible D gene (5 bases). Germline CDR1 MNHEY, CDR2 SVGAGI. The CDR3 has 14 residues.

This clonotype was recorded at least ten times. The J gene is TRBJ2-3, the V gene TRBV7-9; perhaps TRBD1 as D (5 bases). Germline CDR1 SEHNR, CDR2 FQNEAQ (reference sequence). Trimming removed 5 bases from V and 6 bases from J, with 21 bases in between. This CDR3 has 16 amino acids. The CDR3 bases are TGTGCCAGCAGCCCATCCCTGGTCCCGGCAGGGGATACGCAGTATTTT. Translating it yields CASSPSLVPAGDTQYF.

The chain couples TRBV7-3 to TRBJ1-1; unclear D gene. CDR1 SGHTA and CDR2 FQGTGA come from the germline V gene. Trimming left V 8 bases short and J 4 bases short, with 14 bases between. This CDR3 is 13 amino acids long. Here the CDR3 reads CASGPFSGTEAFF. For the CDR3, the DNA is TGTGCCAGCGGCCCTTTTAGTGGCACTGAAGCTTTCTTT.

The rearrangement uses TRBV24-1 and TRBJ1-2; TRBD1 agrees at 10 bases. Germline values: CDR1 KGHDR, CDR2 SFDVKD. Trimming removed 7 bases from V and 8 bases from J; junction bases left unmatched: 6. CDR3 length equals 13 residues. In DNA, the CDR3 is TGTGCCACCAGCGGGACAGGGGCTTACGGCTACACCTTC. It yields the protein CATSGTGAYGYTF.

V usage is TRBV25-1 and J usage is TRBJ2-2; D unresolved. CDR1 and CDR2 from the germline V gene are MGHDK and SYGVNS. This CDR3 comprises 12 residues. V lost 6 bases and J lost 3, with 5 bases in between. CDR3 sequence reads: CASSLYTGELFF. Written as DNA, the CDR3 is TGTGCCAGCAGCCTGTACACCGGGGAGCTGTTTTTT.

This clonotype was seen only a few times. The chain employs TRBV5-4 and TRBJ2-7, with 8 bases lining up with TRBD2. CDR1 SGHNT and CDR2 YYREEE come from the germline V gene (reference sequence). The CDR3 consists of 17 residues. V lost 4 bases, J lost 3 bases, and 15 bases stayed unmatched. CDR3 sequence reads: CASSKGGSGRAIYEQYF. As DNA, the CDR3 is TGTGCCAGCAGCAAGGGGGGGAGCGGGAGAGCCATCTACGAGCAGTACTTC.

The genes are TRBV10-3 and TRBJ2-5, with 7 bases matching TRBD2. Per germline, CDR1 ENHRY and CDR2 SYGVKD. Trimming at V came to 5 bases and at J to 0 bases, leaving 3 bases not matched to a gene. CDR3 length equals 14 residues. Here the CDR3 reads CAISPTSDQETQYF. Here the CDR3 DNA reads TGTGCCATCAGTCCTACTAGCGACCAAGAGACCCAGTACTTC.